This TCR beta chain appears in the sequencing data of a study of cytomegalovirus exposure and HLA in healthy donors. Findings and caveats of the study: The later analysis indicated that the majority of CMV-associated TCR beta chains appeared HLA-restricted.

In the PCR, 60 Vbeta and 13 Jbeta primers were used. Produced via immunoSEQ multiplex PCR; TCRdb's table is partial and in-frame only. Of over 65,000 clones detected, 70% to 90% appear once; the ten largest clones hold roughly 2.9%. This clone has just one count. Its antigen is not known. V lost 0 bases to trimming and J lost 11 bases; unmatched junction nucleotides: 3. The CDR3 is made up of 14 amino acids. The germline gives CDR1 SGHRS, CDR2 YFSETQ. The source material was PBMCs. The clonotype originates from a woman in her twenties or thirties in good health and CMV-seronegative. The V gene is TRBV5-1, the J gene TRBJ1-4, with 11 bases matching TRBD1. The CDR3 protein is CASSLEGTGGKLFF. CDR3 coding DNA: TGCGCCAGCAGCTTGGAAGGGACAGGGGGGAAACTGTTTTTT.